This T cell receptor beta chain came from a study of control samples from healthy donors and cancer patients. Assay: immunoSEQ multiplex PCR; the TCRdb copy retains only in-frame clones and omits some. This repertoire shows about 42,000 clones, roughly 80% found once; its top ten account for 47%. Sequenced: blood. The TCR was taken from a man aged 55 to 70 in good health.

CDR3: CASSLAGTDWETQYF. The CDR3, as DNA: TGCGCCAGCAGCTTGGCCGGGACAGACTGGGAGACCCAGTACTTC. The chain couples TRBV5-1 to TRBJ2-5, with 7 bases that match TRBD1. This CDR3 has 15 residues. J was trimmed by 5 bases and V by 0 bases; bases with no gene match: 7. Germline CDR1 is SGHRS and CDR2 is YFSETQ.